These T cell receptor beta chains were read from a single sample in a study of control samples from healthy donors and cancer patients. Generated by immunoSEQ multiplex PCR, the TCRdb table keeps only in-frame clones and is missing some. The data show 100,000 or so clones, approximately 90% seen once. The sequenced material came from blood. The origin of the receptors is a woman in her twenties or thirties in good health. CDR3s include the opening cysteine and the closing phenylalanine or tryptophan. The D gene is left open where the match is weak. For some rows the clone size is stated as once, few or many, or as a class when expanded; others skip it.

J gene,D gene,V gene,clone size,CDR3 length,CDR3 DNA,CDR3 protein
TRBJ2-7,TRBD2,TRBV19,-,14,TGTGCCAGTAGTGACAGCGGGAGAATCGACGAGCAGTACTTC,CASSDSGRIDEQYF
TRBJ2-1,-,TRBV15,-,16,TGTGCCACCAGCGGCTACGACAGACGGGGTACGGTTCGGCAGTTCTTC,CATSGYDRRGTVRQFF
TRBJ2-6,-,TRBV14,-,18,TGTGCCAGCAGCCAAGATCCGGGGAGATACTCCGGGGCCAACGTCCTGACTTTC,CASSQDPGRYSGANVLTF
TRBJ1-5,-,TRBV28,-,17,TGTGCCAGCAGTTCTCCCAATGACCGTTCCCCCCCGGGGACCCAGCATTTT,CASSSPNDRSPPGTQHF
TRBJ1-1,-,TRBV11-2,-,17,TGTGCCAGCACCCAACCTGCGGGGCGGCACTCCAACACTGAAGCTTTCTTT,CASTQPAGRHSNTEAFF
TRBJ2-3,-,TRBV3-1/TRBV3-2,-,11,TGTGCCAGCAGCCAATGGGATACGCAGTATTTT,CASSQWDTQYF
TRBJ2-6,-,TRBV6-2/TRBV6-3,medium-sized,15,TGTGCCAGCAGTTTCGACAGTGCTGGGGCCAACGTCCTGACTTTC,CASSFDSAGANVLTF
TRBJ2-1,TRBD2,TRBV25-1,once,14,TGTGCCAGTCAATTAGCGGGGGGCATATATGAGCAGTTCTTC,CASQLAGGIYEQFF
TRBJ2-2,-,TRBV7-9,-,16,TGTGCCAGCAGCCAGAAGGGCGGTATGAGCAACAGCAAGCTGTTTTTT,CASSQKGGMSNSKLFF
TRBJ2-7,-,TRBV28,few,19,TGTGCCAGCAGTTTAAGAATTGGGAGTAGGCCCACAATCCTTTACGAGCAGTACTTC,CASSLRIGSRPTILYEQYF
TRBJ2-1,-,TRBV28,-,11,TGTGCCAGCAGTGGCTATAATGAGCAGTTCTTC,CASSGYNEQFF
TRBJ2-1,TRBD2,TRBV30,-,16,TGTGCCTGGAGGGGGATAGCGGGAGGGCCAGTCAATGAGCAGTTCTTC,CAWRGIAGGPVNEQFF
TRBJ1-2,TRBD1,TRBV7-2,-,15,TGTGCCAGCAGCCGCGGACAGGACTTCGGCTATGGCTACACCTTC,CASSRGQDFGYGYTF
TRBJ1-5,TRBD1,TRBV19,-,19,TGTGCCAGTAGTAAGGGGTGGGACAGCCGAATTGGTGGCAATCAGCCCCAGCATTTT,CASSKGWDSRIGGNQPQHF
TRBJ1-1,-,TRBV18,-,15,TGTGCCAGCTCACCCGGCATAACTATGAACACTGAAGCTTTCTTT,CASSPGITMNTEAFF
TRBJ1-2,-,TRBV3-1/TRBV3-2,-,13,TGTGCCAGCAGCCGGGGACAATCCTATGGCTACACCTTC,CASSRGQSYGYTF
TRBJ2-1,TRBD2,TRBV10-3,-,13,TGTGCCATCAGTGAGTCTAGCGGGAATGAGCAGTTCTTC,CAISESSGNEQFF
TRBJ1-5,-,TRBV29-1,-,16,TGCAGCGTGGACAACCTGGGACGGGATCCGAATCAGCCCCAGCATTTT,CSVDNLGRDPNQPQHF
TRBJ2-2,-,TRBV5-1,-,14,TGCGCCAGCAGCTTGGGACAGTGGGGCGGGGAGCTGTTTTTT,CASSLGQWGGELFF
TRBJ2-5,-,TRBV18,-,18,TGTGCCAGCTCACCGTCCCGGACGAGGAATATTGGGGGAGAGACCCAGTACTTC,CASSPSRTRNIGGETQYF
TRBJ2-3,-,TRBV9,-,14,TGTGCCAGCAGCGCCCAATTCGGTACAGATACGCAGTATTTT,CASSAQFGTDTQYF
TRBJ1-2,TRBD1,TRBV7-9,once,14,TGTGCCAGCAGCCCAGGGGGGAGCTCCTATGGCTACACCTTC,CASSPGGSSYGYTF
TRBJ1-5,TRBD1,TRBV4-2,-,17,TGTGCCAGCAGCCAGGGACAGGGGGGGAGTAGCAATCAGCCCCAGCATTTT,CASSQGQGGSSNQPQHF
TRBJ1-4,-,TRBV20-1,once,11,TGCAGTGCCCTCTCATACGAAAAACTGTTTTTT,CSALSYEKLFF
TRBJ1-6,TRBD1,TRBV5-1,-,15,TGCGCCAGCAGCTTGTGGGACAGGGCCGTTTTGCCCCTCCACTTT,CASSLWDRAVLPLHF
TRBJ2-3,-,TRBV7-8,-,16,TGTGCCAGCTCCCCCAGACAAGGGACTAGCACAGATACGCAGTATTTT,CASSPRQGTSTDTQYF
TRBJ1-5,-,TRBV4-1,-,16,TGCGCCAGCAGCCAAGATTTCTCACTGAGCAATCAGCCCCAGCATTTT,CASSQDFSLSNQPQHF
TRBJ1-5,-,TRBV18,-,14,TGTGCCAGCTCACTTTCAGGGGCAGGTCAGCCCCAGCATTTT,CASSLSGAGQPQHF
TRBJ1-1,-,TRBV27,-,14,TGTGCCAGCAGTTCGTGGAGTTTCAACACTGAAGCTTTCTTT,CASSSWSFNTEAFF
TRBJ1-3,-,TRBV28,-,14,TGTGCCAGCAGTTTAGTGCTTCGGGGAAACACCATATATTTT,CASSLVLRGNTIYF
TRBJ1-2,-,TRBV6-4,-,14,TGTGCCAGCAGTGACTCTTACGGGCTTTATGGCTACACCTTC,CASSDSYGLYGYTF
TRBJ2-5,-,TRBV27,-,15,TGTGCCAGCAGACGGACAAGATCAGTCCAAGGGACCCAGTACTTC,CASRRTRSVQGTQYF
TRBJ2-7,-,TRBV11-1,-,16,TGTGCCAGCAGCACCGCCTCGGGGGAGTTCAGGTACGAGCAGTACTTC,CASSTASGEFRYEQYF
TRBJ2-7,-,TRBV5-1,-,15,TGCGCCAGCAGCTTGGCCTTAGCCAGCTCCTACGAGCAGTACTTC,CASSLALASSYEQYF
TRBJ1-2,TRBD1,TRBV18,-,13,TGTGCCAGCTCGCCCCGGGACAGCGATGGCTACACCTTC,CASSPRDSDGYTF
TRBJ1-1,-,TRBV6-1,-,14,TGTGCCAGCAGTGAAGACAGGCTGAACACTGAAGCTTTCTTT,CASSEDRLNTEAFF
TRBJ1-6,-,TRBV4-1,few,12,TGCGCCAGCGCCACGGTGGATTCACCCCTCCACTTT,CASATVDSPLHF
TRBJ2-3,TRBD2,TRBV9,once,16,TGTGCCAGCAGCGTAAGCGGGGGGACTAGCGTGCATACGCAGTATTTT,CASSVSGGTSVHTQYF
TRBJ1-3,-,TRBV20-1,-,13,TGCAGTGCTAGTCAGGGATGGGGAAACACCATATATTTT,CSASQGWGNTIYF
TRBJ2-3,TRBD1,TRBV18,-,15,TGTGCCAGCTCACGGGACAGGGGGTCCACAGATACGCAGTATTTT,CASSRDRGSTDTQYF
TRBJ2-7,-,TRBV6-1,-,14,TGTGCCAGCAGTGAAGCCATGGGGTCCTACGAGCAGTACTTC,CASSEAMGSYEQYF
TRBJ2-3,TRBD2,TRBV28,-,16,TGTGCCAGCAGTGGCCTTAGACTAGCGGCCACAGATACGCAGTATTTT,CASSGLRLAATDTQYF
TRBJ2-1,-,TRBV15,-,15,TGTGCCACCACCAGATCCGGGTCGTCCTACAATGAGCAGTTCTTC,CATTRSGSSYNEQFF
TRBJ1-5,TRBD1,TRBV6-6,once,15,TGTGCCAGCAGTCCTGGGACAGTCAACGATCAGCCCCAGCATTTT,CASSPGTVNDQPQHF
TRBJ2-7,-,TRBV12-5,-,17,TGTGCTAGTGGCAGGAATCCGGGATTACCTAGCGAATACGAGCAGTACTTC,CASGRNPGLPSEYEQYF
TRBJ1-2,TRBD1,TRBV29-1,-,19,TGCAGCGTCGGCCTCGCCGGACAGGGGGTCATTGGCTTCGGGTATGGCTACACCTTC,CSVGLAGQGVIGFGYGYTF
TRBJ2-1,-,TRBV7-9,-,16,TGTGCCAGCAGCTCCCTGGGGGTGAGCTTTGGCAATGAGCAGTTCTTC,CASSSLGVSFGNEQFF
TRBJ1-3,TRBD1,TRBV25-1,-,17,TGTGCCAGCAGTGAATTGAAGGCAGGGGGACCGGGAAACACCATATATTTT,CASSELKAGGPGNTIYF
TRBJ2-4,TRBD2,TRBV19,few,16,TGTGCCAGCGCAGGGGCCGGGACTAGCGCTAAAAACATTCAGTACTTC,CASAGAGTSAKNIQYF
TRBJ2-7,TRBD1,TRBV12-5,-,15,TGTGCTAGTGCCAAAGACAGGGGCCCCTCCTACGAGCAGTACTTC,CASAKDRGPSYEQYF
TRBJ1-5,-,TRBV27,few,18,TGTGCCAGCAGTTTATCAACACCTTCCCCATATAGCAATCAGCCCCAGCATTTT,CASSLSTPSPYSNQPQHF
TRBJ2-1,-,TRBV4-1,-,14,TGCGCCAGCAGCCAAGAGGGCGGTAACAATGAGCAGTTCTTC,CASSQEGGNNEQFF
TRBJ2-1,TRBD2,TRBV19,-,15,TGTGCCAGTAGTATAGTTAGCGGGGGGGCCGGTGAGCAGTTCTTC,CASSIVSGGAGEQFF
TRBJ2-1,TRBD2,TRBV9,-,18,TGTGCCAGCAGCGTAGAGTCGCCCAGCGGGGGGGACTACAATGAGCAGTTCTTC,CASSVESPSGGDYNEQFF
TRBJ2-5,TRBD2,TRBV29-1,-,16,TGCAGCGGGGCGGGGGGGGCGAGAAAATCAGGGGAGACCCAGTACTTC,CSGAGGARKSGETQYF
TRBJ2-7,-,TRBV18,-,14,TGTGCCAGCTCATCCCGGACAGAGAGCTACGAGCAGTACTTC,CASSSRTESYEQYF
TRBJ2-3,-,TRBV6-4,-,16,TGTGCCAGCAGTGCTTCCGGGACGGCTAGCACAGATACGCAGTATTTT,CASSASGTASTDTQYF
TRBJ1-2,-,TRBV6-1,-,14,TGTGCCAGCAGTGAAACAGGGTTAGCTGGTGGCTACACCTTC,CASSETGLAGGYTF
TRBJ1-1,-,TRBV5-1,-,16,TGCGCCAGCAGCTTCCTAGGGAAGGGACTGAACACTGAAGCTTTCTTT,CASSFLGKGLNTEAFF
TRBJ2-7,TRBD1,TRBV5-8,-,15,TGTGCCAGCAGCTTGGGGGGACAGCATTACTACGAGCAGTACTTC,CASSLGGQHYYEQYF